The sequence of this TCR beta chain was determined in a study of blood T cell repertoires in COVID-19. In the study overall: Samples representing acute and convalescent COVID-19 were sourced from the United States, Italy and Spain. Nucleic acid was either cDNA or gDNA, and it came from T cells, B-cell-depleted T cells, or PBMCs.

V lost 7 bases and J lost 4, with 10 bases in between. This CDR3 spans 13 amino acids. CDR1 and CDR2 (germline): MNHEY, SVGAGI. Per the authors' pipeline: Reference gene primer amplification in the assay estimated nucleated cell counts. Assay: immunoSEQ multiplex PCR; the TCRdb copy retains only in-frame clones and omits some. V and J calls and clone size are those listed in that table; D and trimming were worked out from the DNA. The table lists under 250,000 clones, 65% to 85% of them singletons. The sample taken for sequencing was peripheral blood. This TCR was sampled from a woman in her 30s who had recovered from COVID-19. The chain is built from TRBV6-5 and TRBJ1-4; no clear D. The CDR3: CASTAQVNEKLFF. CDR3 coding DNA: TGTGCCAGCACCGCCCAGGTTAATGAAAAACTGTTTTTT.